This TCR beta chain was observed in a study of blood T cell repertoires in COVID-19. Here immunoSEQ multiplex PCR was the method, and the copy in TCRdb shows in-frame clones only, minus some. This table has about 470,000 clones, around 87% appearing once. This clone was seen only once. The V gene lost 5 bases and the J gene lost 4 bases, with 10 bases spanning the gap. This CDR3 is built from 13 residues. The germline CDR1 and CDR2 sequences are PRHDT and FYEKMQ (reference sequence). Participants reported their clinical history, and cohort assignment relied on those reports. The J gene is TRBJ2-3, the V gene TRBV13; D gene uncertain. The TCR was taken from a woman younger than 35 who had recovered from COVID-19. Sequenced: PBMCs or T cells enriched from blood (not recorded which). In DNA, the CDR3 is TGTGCCAGCAGCGCGAACCTAGCAGATACGCAGTATTTT. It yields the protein CASSANLADTQYF.